This T cell receptor beta chain was captured in a study of blood T cell repertoires in COVID-19 (TCRdb year 2020). Describing the broader study: Samples from collaborators originated in the United States, Italy and Spain and spanned both the acute and convalescent phases of COVID-19. The prospective study material was composed of cDNA or gDNA derived from T cells, B-cell-depleted T cells, or PBMCs. The dataset comprised deeply sampled blood TCRbeta repertoires from subjects exposed to, actively infected with, or recovered from COVID-19. The repertoires were released in a freely available public database meant as a resource for research on the immune response to SARS-CoV-2. Samples came from the ongoing ImmuneRACE study (first 160 participants) plus 1,254 subjects from 6 global collaborators. Sample metadata almost always included a de-identified subject ID, COVID-19 status, age in years and sex. Where available, HLA class I and class II types were taken from metadata supplied by the sample provider and were not determined by assay-based typing. The full study reports these points: Clinical and demographic metadata were provided uncurated, with the amount varying by source and participant.

Collaborating institutions collected whole blood in K2EDTA tubes following their own protocols. Collaborator samples were shipped for TCRbeta analysis as frozen whole blood, isolated PBMCs, or DNA extracted from either sample type. The immunoSEQ Assay, a bias-controlled multiplex PCR, was used to amplify TCRbeta CDR3 regions from genomic DNA. The authors processed their data as follows. Within the assay, amplification of reference gene primers was used to estimate how many nucleated cells each sample contained. Sequence reads were collapsed and filtered to measure the absolute abundance of every unique TCRbeta CDR3 rearrangement. For each sample, productive Simpson clonality was calculated as the square root of Simpson's diversity index over productive rearrangements. TCRdb obtained this table from immuneACCESS and retained in-frame rearrangements with V and J assigned. These tables miss some clones; where compared with another copy, unresolved V genes account for less than half of the shortfall, and the remainder is unexplained. Clonal size and the V and J genes are those of that table, whereas D and trimming came from the DNA. The sample table holds roughly 250,000 clones, of which around nine tenths were seen once. The leading ten clones occupy around 0.8% of the sample.

This clone turned up a few times. No cognate antigen has been identified for it. No base quality information exists; no much larger clone differs at one position. Unmatched junction bases come to 13, with V trimmed by 3 bases and J by 1 base. The germline V gene supplies CDR1 MDHEN and CDR2 SYDVKM. Including cysteine and phenylalanine, the CDR3 has 18 amino acids. The entry retains the CDR3 DNA only, 54 bases that are in frame from base 1. The V gene is TRBV28 and the J gene is TRBJ2-7, and 9 bases in between align with TRBD1. The sequenced material came from peripheral blood. The TCR comes from a man aged 30-40 years with acute or convalescent COVID-19. The DNA is as follows: TGTGCCAGCAGTTTCTTCCCTCCGGGACAGGGTAGGTCCTACGAGCAGTACTTC. It translates as CASSFFPPGQGRSYEQYF.